Listed below are T cell receptor beta chains from one sample, sequenced in a study of control samples from healthy donors and cancer patients. Produced via immunoSEQ multiplex PCR; TCRdb's table is partial and in-frame only. The table records about 130,000 clones, around nine tenths of them present only once. The sequencing input was blood. Receptor source: a man in his forties in good health. The CDR3 runs from the conserved cysteine through the conserved F or W. A D gene is named only where the DNA matches it firmly. The size entry is marked missing in some rows and otherwise reads once, few, many or a size class.

D gene,clone size,J gene,V gene,CDR3 length,CDR3 DNA,CDR3 protein
TRBD1,-,TRBJ1-2,TRBV4-1,15,TGCGCCAGCAGCCAAGACTGGGGACAGGACGATGGCTACACCTTC,CASSQDWGQDDGYTF
-,-,TRBJ1-5,TRBV7-9,13,TGTGCCAGCACCACGGACAGAAATCAGCCCCAGCATTTT,CASTTDRNQPQHF
TRBD1,-,TRBJ1-6,TRBV18,15,TGTGCCAGCTCACCGTCCCGGGACAGGGATTCACCCCTCCACTTT,CASSPSRDRDSPLHF
-,-,TRBJ1-6,TRBV30,13,TGTGCCTGGAGTGTAGGGGCCATTTCACCCCTCCACTTT,CAWSVGAISPLHF
-,-,TRBJ1-1,TRBV6-5,13,TGTGCCAGCAGGTATACAGGGAACACTGAAGCTTTCTTT,CASRYTGNTEAFF
TRBD2,-,TRBJ2-3,TRBV9,16,TGTGCCAGCAGCGTAGAGGTTAGCGGGGGCTCAGCGACGCAGTATTTT,CASSVEVSGGSATQYF
-,-,TRBJ2-7,TRBV2,12,TGTGCCAGCACCTTGAGGGACTACGAGCAGTACTTC,CASTLRDYEQYF
-,-,TRBJ1-5,TRBV3-1/TRBV3-2,16,TGTGCCAGCAGCCAAGATCCAGCTAATAGCAATCAGCCCCAGCATTTT,CASSQDPANSNQPQHF
TRBD1,-,TRBJ1-2,TRBV24-1,15,TGTGCCACCAGAGTCAGCAGACAGGGGGATGAAGGCTACACCTTC,CATRVSRQGDEGYTF
TRBD1,-,TRBJ2-5,TRBV6-5,13,TGTGCCAGCAGTAAACAGGGGACGGAGACCCAGTACTTC,CASSKQGTETQYF
TRBD2,-,TRBJ2-3,TRBV5-4,16,TGTGCCAGCAGCATAGGACTAGCGGGGGGGACAGATACGCAGTATTTT,CASSIGLAGGTDTQYF
-,once,TRBJ1-1,TRBV10-2,15,TGCGCCAGCAGTGAGTCGACTCCGGTGGTCGGAGGGGCTTTCTTT,CASSESTPVVGGAFF
TRBD1,-,TRBJ1-1,TRBV6-5,13,TGTGCCAGCAGATTAGAAAGACAGGGGATAGCTTTCTTT,CASRLERQGIAFF
TRBD1,once,TRBJ2-2,TRBV2,14,TGTGCCAGCAGCAGACAGGGGGACACCGGGGAGCTGTTTTTT,CASSRQGDTGELFF
-,-,TRBJ2-3,TRBV30,12,TGTGCCTGGACCATAGGCACAGATACGCAGTATTTT,CAWTIGTDTQYF
-,many,TRBJ1-2,TRBV11-1,14,TGTGCCAGCAGCCCCGGTGAGGGTGACTATGGCTACACCTTC,CASSPGEGDYGYTF
-,-,TRBJ1-2,TRBV30,10,TGTGCCTGGAGATGGAATGGCTACACCTTC,CAWRWNGYTF
-,-,TRBJ1-2,TRBV28,13,TGTGCCAGCAGTTCCGTCGGCCTCTATGGCTACACCTTC,CASSSVGLYGYTF
-,-,TRBJ2-3,TRBV9,13,TGTGCCAGCAGCGTCGGGGCCACAGATACGCAGTATTTT,CASSVGATDTQYF
TRBD1,-,TRBJ2-1,TRBV15,13,TGTGCCACCAACCGACAGGGGGCCGATGAGCAGTTCTTC,CATNRQGADEQFF
-,-,TRBJ1-5,TRBV6-2/TRBV6-3,13,TGTGCCAGCAGCTGGGCGGCCAATCAGCCCCAGCATTTT,CASSWAANQPQHF
-,-,TRBJ2-5,TRBV11-2,13,TGTGCCAGCAGCTTGCCCCCTGACGAGACCCAGTACTTC,CASSLPPDETQYF
TRBD1,-,TRBJ2-3,TRBV5-6,16,TGTGCCAGCAGCTTCGGACAGGAACTCAGCACAGATACGCAGTATTTT,CASSFGQELSTDTQYF
-,once,TRBJ2-1,TRBV7-8,14,TGTGCCAGCAGCCACCGGGACGTCGGGAATGAGCAGTTCTTC,CASSHRDVGNEQFF
-,-,TRBJ1-5,TRBV7-2,16,TGTGCCAGCAGCCCATCGGCCCCTAGGGGCAATCAGCCCCAGCATTTT,CASSPSAPRGNQPQHF
-,once,TRBJ2-6,TRBV27,14,TGTGCCAGCAGTTTCTCTGGCGGGGCCAACGTCCTGACTTTC,CASSFSGGANVLTF
TRBD1,-,TRBJ2-5,TRBV19,18,TGTGCCAGTAGTATACAGGTCAGGGGGCAAGTTCGGGTAGAGACCCAGTACTTC,CASSIQVRGQVRVETQYF
-,-,TRBJ1-5,TRBV21-1,20,TGTGCCAGCAGCAAAGATGGCGATGGACAGGGGGAATCCGGCAATCAGCCCCAGCATTTT,CASSKDGDGQGESGNQPQHF
-,-,TRBJ1-3,TRBV7-9,17,TGTGCCAGCAGCTTTTATGGACGGCGGACACAAGGAAACACCATATATTTT,CASSFYGRRTQGNTIYF
-,once,TRBJ1-1,TRBV5-1,17,TGCGCCAGCAGCTTGGGACGCACCCCGGGGCAGGTCACTGAAGCTTTCTTT,CASSLGRTPGQVTEAFF
TRBD1,-,TRBJ2-7,TRBV6-5,15,TGTGCCAGCAGAAGCCGGGACAGGGGGCTAGGCGAGCAGTACTTC,CASRSRDRGLGEQYF
TRBD1,-,TRBJ1-2,TRBV5-8,14,TGTGCCAGCAGCCTATGGGACAGACAATATGGCTACACCTTC,CASSLWDRQYGYTF
-,-,TRBJ2-3,TRBV3-1/TRBV3-2,10,TGTGCCAGCAGCGGTCGTACGCAGTATTTT,CASSGRTQYF
-,-,TRBJ1-4,TRBV5-3,15,TGTGCCAGAAGCTTGCGGGGATTGGGAATTGAAAAACTGTTTTTT,CARSLRGLGIEKLFF
-,-,TRBJ1-2,TRBV9,13,TGTGCCAGCAGCCCAGGGGCAGGGAGGGGCTACACCTTC,CASSPGAGRGYTF
TRBD1,once,TRBJ1-2,TRBV27,16,TGTGCCAGCAGTTATTGGACAGGAACAGCTAACTATGGCTACACCTTC,CASSYWTGTANYGYTF
-,-,TRBJ2-5,TRBV7-6,15,TGTGCCAGCAGCTTAGCGGCAGGGGTTGGTGAGACCCAGTACTTC,CASSLAAGVGETQYF
-,-,TRBJ1-5,TRBV28,13,TGTGCCAGCAGTCCAGGGAGCTATCAGCCCCAGCATTTT,CASSPGSYQPQHF
-,-,TRBJ2-7,TRBV4-1,13,TGCGCCAGCAGCCAAGATCGGGCCTACGAGCAGTACTTC,CASSQDRAYEQYF
-,-,TRBJ2-7,TRBV5-1,14,TGCGCCAGCAGCCAGGTCCCCACGACGGACGGGCAGTACTTC,CASSQVPTTDGQYF
-,-,TRBJ2-7,TRBV28,14,TGTGCCAGCACCTCTTCGGCTCGGTCCTACGAGCAGTACTTC,CASTSSARSYEQYF
-,-,TRBJ2-7,TRBV5-4,17,TGTGCCAGCAGCTTGGAATTGCGTGCCGGGCCAGGGGACGAGCAGTACTTC,CASSLELRAGPGDEQYF
-,-,TRBJ1-5,TRBV21-1,16,TGTGCCAGCAGCAAACCTCGCGACAGGGGCAATCAGCCCCAGCATTTT,CASSKPRDRGNQPQHF
-,-,TRBJ1-5,TRBV6-1,11,TGTGCCAGCAGTGAACGGGGGGCCCAGCATTTT,CASSERGAQHF
TRBD1,-,TRBJ2-5,TRBV6-5,14,TGTGCCAGCAGTTCCCGGACAGGGGGAGAGACCCAGTACTTC,CASSSRTGGETQYF
-,-,TRBJ1-1,TRBV19,16,TGTGCCAGTAGTATAAGTTTGGATCCATGGATCCCTGAAGCTTTCTTT,CASSISLDPWIPEAFF
-,-,TRBJ1-5,TRBV6-5,15,TGTGCCAGCAACGCGGGAAGAGATAGCAATCAGCCCCAGCATTTT,CASNAGRDSNQPQHF
-,-,TRBJ2-7,TRBV6-5,14,TGTGCCAGCAGACCGACAGGCAATCTTCGCGAGCAGTACTTC,CASRPTGNLREQYF
TRBD1,-,TRBJ1-4,TRBV5-1,16,TGCGCCAGCAACCTGTTACCGGGACAGATTAATGAAAAACTGTTTTTT,CASNLLPGQINEKLFF
TRBD1,few,TRBJ1-1,TRBV7-9,15,TGTGCCAGCAGCTTCCGGACAGGGGCGACCATTGAAGCTTTCTTT,CASSFRTGATIEAFF
TRBD1,-,TRBJ1-4,TRBV6-5,14,TGTGCCAGCAGCGAGAGGGGGACAGGTGAAAAACTGTTTTTT,CASSERGTGEKLFF
-,-,TRBJ1-6,TRBV3-1/TRBV3-2,15,TGTGCCAGCAGCCAAATCGACAGTTCAAATTCACCCCTCCACTTT,CASSQIDSSNSPLHF
TRBD1,-,TRBJ1-2,TRBV6-5,15,TGTGCCAGCAGTCGCCCAGGGGGCGATAACTATGGCTACACCTTC,CASSRPGGDNYGYTF
-,-,TRBJ1-2,TRBV11-2,15,TGTGCCAGCAGCTTAGGGGGGGTAGGGATCTATGGCTACACCTTC,CASSLGGVGIYGYTF